This TCR beta chain was captured in a study of blood T cell repertoires in COVID-19. Study summary: There were acute and convalescent COVID-19 samples, and they came from the United States, Italy and Spain.

Trimming took off 7 bases at V and 0 bases at J, with 14 bases between the two ends. The V gene's germline CDR1 is SGHNT and CDR2 YYREEE (reference sequence). This CDR3 has 14 residues. Generated by immunoSEQ multiplex PCR, the TCRdb table keeps only in-frame clones and is missing some. Of under 250,000 clones in the sample, roughly 80% were seen once. The rearrangement joins TRBV5-4 to TRBJ2-7; D possibly corresponds to TRBD2 (5 bases). The clonotype was recovered from a woman aged 70-85 years with acute or convalescent COVID-19. The specimen sequenced was peripheral blood. Here the CDR3 DNA reads TGTGCCAGCCGAAAAAACCGGGACTCCTACGAGCAGTACTTC. Translating gives CASRKNRDSYEQYF.